One and the same sample provided the 16 T cell receptor beta chains below, sequenced in a study of shared clonotypes between healthy human individuals. Generated by immunoSEQ multiplex PCR, the TCRdb table keeps only in-frame clones and is missing some. The sample has about 2.3 million clones; 85% to 95% are singletons. The sequenced sample was naive CD4+ T cells from PBMCs. Subset denoted: CD45RA+ positively selected. These TCRs come from a man younger than 35 in good health. Some clones in this sample may be carry-over from other donors' samples.

This sequence joins TRBV4-2 and TRBJ1-4; unclear D gene. Germline CDR1 reads LGHNA; CDR2 reads YNFKEQ. CDR3 length: 15 residues. V was clipped by 1 base and J by 8 bases, with 14 bases between them. The CDR3 DNA sequence: TGTGCCAGCAGCCAAGCTTCCGTTTTGGAGGAAAAACTGTTTTTT. Protein: CASSQASVLEEKLFF.

This clone has just one count. The chain joins TRBV30 to TRBJ2-2, with unresolved D. The CDR3 extends over 13 amino acids. The V gene lost 2 bases and the J gene lost 7 bases, with 11 bases spanning the gap. Germline CDR1 reads GTSNPN; CDR2 reads SVGIG (reference sequence). CDR3 sequence reads: CAWSTTPGGELFF. The CDR3 DNA reads TGTGCCTGGAGTACCACACCCGGCGGGGAGCTGTTTTTT.

Comment on this clone: This specimen includes other DNA sequences encoding the same CDR3. The V gene is TRBV5-4, the J gene TRBJ2-1; D may be TRBD2 (6 bases). The CDR3 totals 15 residues. Trimming cost V 0 bases and J 3 bases, with 10 bases left between them. Germline CDR1 SGHNT, CDR2 YYREEE (reference sequence). The CDR3 DNA reads TGTGCCAGCAGCTTGGTCGCCGGGGGCTACAATGAGCAGTTCTTC. It is translated as CASSLVAGGYNEQFF.

The rearrangement links TRBV28 to TRBJ1-4; D not certain. V shed 2 bases and J shed 0 bases, with 4 bases lying between them. CDR1 and CDR2 (germline): MDHEN, SYDVKM. CDR3 length: 14 residues. The CDR3 is CASSLPSTNEKLFF. Here the CDR3 DNA reads TGTGCCAGCAGTTTACCGTCAACTAATGAAAAACTGTTTTTT.

V usage is TRBV7-3 and J usage is TRBJ2-3; 7 bases map to TRBD2. Germline CDR1 reads SGHTA; CDR2 reads FQGTGA. CDR3 length: 15 residues. V lost 4 bases, J lost 3 bases, and 7 bases stayed unmatched. DNA for the CDR3: TGTGCCAGCAGCTCTCTAGCGGCCCCTACAGATACGCAGTATTTT. Translation gives CASSSLAAPTDTQYF.

The chain has TRBV5-1 and TRBJ2-2; possibly TRBD1 for D (5 bases). Germline CDR1 SGHRS, CDR2 YFSETQ. V lost 0 bases to trimming and J lost 0 bases, with 6 bases between them. This CDR3 contains 15 residues. This CDR3 reads CASSLAGTNTGELFF. CDR3 nucleotide sequence: TGCGCCAGCAGCTTGGCAGGGACGAACACCGGGGAGCTGTTTTTT. Based on the CDR3 plus reference TRBV5-1 and TRBJ2-2, the full variable domain is KAGVTQTPRYLIKTRGQQVTLSCSPISGHRSVSWYQQTPGQGLQFLFEYFSETQRNKGNFPGRFSGRQFSNSRSEMNVSTLELGDSALYLCASSLAGTNTGELFFGEGSRLTVL.

This rearrangement joins TRBV5-6 to TRBJ2-6; 9 nucleotides line up with TRBD1. CDR1 SGHDT and CDR2 YYEEEE come from the germline V gene. The CDR3 has 18 residues. The trim removed 0 bases at V and 3 bases at J, leaving 7 bases unmatched. The CDR3 protein is CASSLVWDRDFGANVLTF. Written as DNA, the CDR3 is TGTGCCAGCAGCTTGGTATGGGACAGGGATTTTGGGGCCAACGTCCTGACTTTC.

The genes are TRBV30 and TRBJ2-7, with D tentatively TRBD1 or TRBD2 (6 bases each). This CDR3 has 15 residues. The V gene's germline CDR1 is GTSNPN and CDR2 SVGIG (reference sequence). Trimming removed 1 base at V and 3 bases at J, with 16 bases between. CDR3 loop: CAWSGGAGRGYEQYF. DNA for the CDR3: TGTGCCTGGAGTGGGGGGGCCGGACGAGGCTACGAGCAGTACTTC.

The sample holds one count of this clone. This chain connects TRBV14 to TRBJ2-7; the match to TRBD1 covers 9 bases. With 2 bases clipped from V and 0 bases from J, the junction kept 5 bases outside the gene matches. The CDR3 loop spans 16 amino acids. In germline, CDR1 is SGHDN, CDR2 FVKESK. For the CDR3, the DNA is TGTGCCAGCAGCCAACCGGGACAGGGAATCTCCTACGAGCAGTACTTC. Protein sequence: CASSQPGQGISYEQYF.

V and J are TRBV29-1 and TRBJ1-1; D gene uncertain. Germline loops: CDR1 SQVTM, CDR2 ANQGSEA. The CDR3 length is 12 residues. The V end was cut by 2 bases, the J end by 2 bases, with 6 bases between. CDR3 coding DNA: TGCAGCGTTGAACCAGGCAACACTGAAGCTTTCTTT. Its protein product is CSVEPGNTEAFF.

This sequence joins TRBV27 and TRBJ2-3, with D possibly TRBD2 on 6 matching bases. The V and J ends lost 8 bases and 0 bases respectively, with 15 bases between them. Germline V gene sequence: CDR1 MNHEY, CDR2 SMNVEV (reference sequence). The CDR3 runs to 15 residues. CDR3 in DNA: TGTGCCAGCGGACCAACCGGGACTAGCACAGATACGCAGTATTTT. Its translation: CASGPTGTSTDTQYF.

The V gene is TRBV9, the J gene TRBJ2-1, with 8 bases identical to TRBD2. Germline trimming cut 4 bases from V and 5 bases from J; bases unmatched to any gene: 5. The CDR3 contains 14 residues. Germline CDR1 and CDR2: SGDLS and YYNGEE. The CDR3 sequence is CASSQPGGNNEQFF. CDR3 sequence (DNA): TGTGCCAGCAGCCAACCGGGGGGGAACAATGAGCAGTTCTTC.

The gene calls are TRBV4-1 and TRBJ2-1, with 8 bases that match TRBD2. The J segment lost 4 bases and the V segment lost 4 bases, leaving 6 bases of the junction unmatched. This CDR3 spans 15 amino acids. Per the germline V gene, CDR1 is MGHRA and CDR2 is YSYEKL. The CDR3 nucleotides are TGCGCCAGCAGCCTAGCGGGGAGAGGGTACAATGAGCAGTTCTTC. Translated, it gives CASSLAGRGYNEQFF.

The chain couples TRBV7-2 to TRBJ2-3; 10 bases match TRBD2. The CDR3 is 13 amino acids. With 9 bases clipped from V and 3 bases from J, the junction kept 3 bases outside the gene matches. Germline-derived CDR1 and CDR2 are SGHTA and FQGNSA. The CDR3 DNA reads as TGTGCCAGTCGACTAGCGGGTACAGATACGCAGTATTTT. It translates to CASRLAGTDTQYF.

The gene calls are TRBV15 and TRBJ2-3; TRBD1 is a possible D gene (7 bases). The CDR3 runs 18 residues. Trimming removed 0 bases from V and 3 bases from J, with 19 bases in between. Germline V lookup: CDR1 LNHNV, CDR2 YYDKDF (reference sequence). The DNA for the CDR3 is TGTGCCACCAGCAGAGATCGGCGGGCGGCAGGGGGGACAGATACGCAGTATTTT. Amino acids: CATSRDRRAAGGTDTQYF.

The chain joins TRBV7-8 to TRBJ2-5; D assignment may be TRBD1 or TRBD2 (7 bases each). The germline V gene has CDR1 SGHVS and CDR2 FQNEAQ. V shed 5 bases and J shed 4 bases, with 20 bases lying between them. The CDR3 runs to 16 residues. The DNA of the CDR3 is TGTGCCAGCAGCCCCAACGGAGACAGGGAGGGAGAGACCCAGTACTTC. This sequence encodes CASSPNGDREGETQYF.